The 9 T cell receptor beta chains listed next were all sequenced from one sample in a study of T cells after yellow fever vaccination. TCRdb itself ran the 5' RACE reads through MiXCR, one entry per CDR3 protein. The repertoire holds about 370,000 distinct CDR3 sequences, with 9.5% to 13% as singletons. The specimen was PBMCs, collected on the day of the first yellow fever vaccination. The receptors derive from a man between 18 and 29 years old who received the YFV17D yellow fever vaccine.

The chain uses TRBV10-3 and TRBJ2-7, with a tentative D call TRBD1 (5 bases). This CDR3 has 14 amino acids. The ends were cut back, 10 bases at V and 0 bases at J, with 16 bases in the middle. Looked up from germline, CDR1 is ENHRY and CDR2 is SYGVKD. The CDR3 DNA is TGTGCCACGGTGGTCCAGGGAAGCTCCTACGAGCAGTACTTC. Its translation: CATVVQGSSYEQYF.

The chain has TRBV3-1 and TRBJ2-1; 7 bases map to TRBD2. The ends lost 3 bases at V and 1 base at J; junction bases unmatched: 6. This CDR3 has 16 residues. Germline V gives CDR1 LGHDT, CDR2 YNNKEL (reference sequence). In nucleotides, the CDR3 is TGTGCCAGCAGCCACCGGGGCGGGGGTTCCTACAATGAGCAGTTCTTC. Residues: CASSHRGGGSYNEQFF.

In nucleotides, the CDR3 is TGCGCCAGCAGCTCAACAGGGAACCCCACCTACGAGCAGTACTTC. This translates into CASSSTGNPTYEQYF. The chain uses TRBV5-1 and TRBJ2-7; tentative D call: TRBD1 (6 bases). The CDR3 consists of 15 residues. The V end lost 3 bases, the J end lost 2 bases, and 15 bases lay between the germline ends. CDR1 and CDR2 (germline): SGHRS, YFSETQ.

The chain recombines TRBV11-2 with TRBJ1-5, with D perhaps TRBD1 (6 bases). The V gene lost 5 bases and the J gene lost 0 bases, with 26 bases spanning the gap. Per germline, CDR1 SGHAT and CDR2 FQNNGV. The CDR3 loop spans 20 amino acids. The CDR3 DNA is TGTGCCAGCAGCACGGAGCATCGTTGGGGGCGGGAGGATAGCAATCAGCCCCAGCATTTT. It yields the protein CASSTEHRWGREDSNQPQHF.

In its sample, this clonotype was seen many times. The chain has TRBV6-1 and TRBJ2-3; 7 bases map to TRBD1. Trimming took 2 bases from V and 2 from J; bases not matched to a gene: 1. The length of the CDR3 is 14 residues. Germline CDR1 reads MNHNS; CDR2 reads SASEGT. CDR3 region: CASSEQGVTDTQYF. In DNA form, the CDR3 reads TGTGCCAGCAGTGAACAGGGGGTCACAGATACGCAGTATTTT.

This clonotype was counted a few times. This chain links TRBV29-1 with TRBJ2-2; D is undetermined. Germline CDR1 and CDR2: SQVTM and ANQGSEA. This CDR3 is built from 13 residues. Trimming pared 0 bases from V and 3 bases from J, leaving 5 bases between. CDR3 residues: CSVEEIDTGELFF. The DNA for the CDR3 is TGCAGCGTTGAAGAAATAGACACCGGGGAGCTGTTTTTT.

The CDR3 is CASSPTPAGEAFF. As DNA, the CDR3 is TGTGCCAGCAGCCCGACCCCGGCGGGGGAAGCTTTCTTT. The J gene is TRBJ1-1, the V gene TRBV5-4; D uncertain. There are 13 residues in the CDR3. Per germline, CDR1 SGHNT and CDR2 YYREEE (reference sequence). The ends were cut back, 4 bases at V and 8 bases at J, with 15 bases in the middle.

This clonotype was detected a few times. The CDR3 here is CASSFRENGGGYTF. The CDR3, as DNA: TGTGCCAGCAGCTTCCGCGAAAACGGTGGTGGCTACACCTTC. This chain links TRBV7-2 with TRBJ1-2; D gene ambiguous. V gave up 3 bases and J gave up 7 bases, with 15 bases separating them. The CDR3 covers 14 residues. The germline CDR1 and CDR2 sequences are SGHTA and FQGNSA.

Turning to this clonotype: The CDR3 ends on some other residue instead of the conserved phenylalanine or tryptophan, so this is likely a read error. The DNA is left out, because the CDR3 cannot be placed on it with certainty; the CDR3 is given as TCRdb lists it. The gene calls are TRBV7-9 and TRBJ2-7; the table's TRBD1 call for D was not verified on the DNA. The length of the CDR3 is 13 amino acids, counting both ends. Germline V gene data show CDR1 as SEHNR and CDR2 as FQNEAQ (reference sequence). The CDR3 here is CASRSPGDAHDIL.